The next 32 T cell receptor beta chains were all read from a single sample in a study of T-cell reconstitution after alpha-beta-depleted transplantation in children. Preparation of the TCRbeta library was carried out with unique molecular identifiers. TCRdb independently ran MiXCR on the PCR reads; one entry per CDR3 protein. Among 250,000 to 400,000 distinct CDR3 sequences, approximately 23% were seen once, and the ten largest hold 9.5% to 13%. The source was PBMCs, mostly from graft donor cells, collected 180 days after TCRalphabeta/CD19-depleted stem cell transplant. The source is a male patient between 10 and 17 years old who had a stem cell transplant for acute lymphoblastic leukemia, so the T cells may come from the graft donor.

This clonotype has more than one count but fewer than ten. Here the CDR3 DNA reads TGTGCCAGCAGCAAACGTACAGGGAATAGCTATGGCTACACCTTC. This translates into CASSKRTGNSYGYTF. The rearrangement links TRBV7-9 to TRBJ1-2; D might be TRBD1 (6 bases). Germline CDR1 is SEHNR and CDR2 is FQNEAQ (reference sequence). V was cut by 5 bases and J by 4 bases, with 17 bases left in between. This CDR3 comprises 15 residues.

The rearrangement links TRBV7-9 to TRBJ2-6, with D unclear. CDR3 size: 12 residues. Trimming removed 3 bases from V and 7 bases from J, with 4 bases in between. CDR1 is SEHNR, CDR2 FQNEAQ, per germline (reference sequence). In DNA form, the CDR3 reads TGTGCCAGCAGCTTTCGAGCCAACGTCCTGACTTTC. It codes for CASSFRANVLTF.

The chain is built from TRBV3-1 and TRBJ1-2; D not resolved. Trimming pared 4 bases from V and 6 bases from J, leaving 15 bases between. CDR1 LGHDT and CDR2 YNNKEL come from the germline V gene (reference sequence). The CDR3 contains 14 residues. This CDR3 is CASSLLTSIDGYTF. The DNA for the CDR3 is TGTGCCAGCAGCCTACTTACTTCCATCGATGGCTACACCTTC.

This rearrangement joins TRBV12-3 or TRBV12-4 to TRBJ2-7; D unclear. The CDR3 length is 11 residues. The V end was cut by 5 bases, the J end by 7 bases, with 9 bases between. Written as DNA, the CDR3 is TGTGCCAGCAGTGCTTTCAGGGAGCAGTACTTC. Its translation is CASSAFREQYF.

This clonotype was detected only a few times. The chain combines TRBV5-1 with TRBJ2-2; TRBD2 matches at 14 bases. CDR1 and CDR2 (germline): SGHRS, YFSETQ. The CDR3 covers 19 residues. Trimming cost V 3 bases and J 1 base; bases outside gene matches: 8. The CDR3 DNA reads TGCGCCAGCAGCTCCGGACTAGCGGGAGGAATCCTGAACACCGGGGAGCTGTTTTTT. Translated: CASSSGLAGGILNTGELFF.

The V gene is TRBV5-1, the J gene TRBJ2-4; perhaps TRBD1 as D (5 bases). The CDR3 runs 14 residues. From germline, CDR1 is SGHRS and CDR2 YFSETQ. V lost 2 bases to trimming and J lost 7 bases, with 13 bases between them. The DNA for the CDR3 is TGCGCCAGCAGCTTTGGGGCGCAGAGGAACATTCAGTACTTC. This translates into CASSFGAQRNIQYF.

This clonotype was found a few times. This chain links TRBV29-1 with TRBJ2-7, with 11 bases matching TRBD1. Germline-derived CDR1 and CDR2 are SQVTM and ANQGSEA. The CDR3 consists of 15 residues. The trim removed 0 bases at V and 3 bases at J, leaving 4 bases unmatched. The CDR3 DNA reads TGCAGCGTTGAAGATCCCGGGACAGGGGGCTACGAGCAGTACTTC. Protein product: CSVEDPGTGGYEQYF.

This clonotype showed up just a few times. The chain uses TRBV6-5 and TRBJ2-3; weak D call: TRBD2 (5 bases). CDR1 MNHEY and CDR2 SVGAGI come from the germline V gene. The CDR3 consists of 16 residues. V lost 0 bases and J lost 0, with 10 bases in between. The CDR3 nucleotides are TGTGCCAGCAGTTACTCGATGGGCGGGAGCACAGATACGCAGTATTTT. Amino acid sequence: CASSYSMGGSTDTQYF.

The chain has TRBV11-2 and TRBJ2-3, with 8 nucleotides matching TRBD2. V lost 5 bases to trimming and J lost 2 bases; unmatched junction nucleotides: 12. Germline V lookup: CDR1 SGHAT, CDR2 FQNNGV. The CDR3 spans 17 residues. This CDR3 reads CASSALWGLESTDTQYF. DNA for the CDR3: TGTGCCAGCAGCGCCTTGTGGGGACTAGAGTCCACAGATACGCAGTATTTT.

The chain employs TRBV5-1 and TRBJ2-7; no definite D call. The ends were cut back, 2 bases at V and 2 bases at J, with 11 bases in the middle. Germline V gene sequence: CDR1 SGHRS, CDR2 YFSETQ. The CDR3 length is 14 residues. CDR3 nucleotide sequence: TGCGCCAGCAGCTTCCGGCAGTTTGCCTACGAGCAGTACTTC. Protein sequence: CASSFRQFAYEQYF.

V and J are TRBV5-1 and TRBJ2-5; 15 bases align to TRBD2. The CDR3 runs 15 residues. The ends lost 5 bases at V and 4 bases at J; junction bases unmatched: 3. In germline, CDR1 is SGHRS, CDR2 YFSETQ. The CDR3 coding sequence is TGCGCCAGCAGGAGGGGACTAGCGGGAGGAGAGACCCAGTACTTC. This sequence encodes CASRRGLAGGETQYF.

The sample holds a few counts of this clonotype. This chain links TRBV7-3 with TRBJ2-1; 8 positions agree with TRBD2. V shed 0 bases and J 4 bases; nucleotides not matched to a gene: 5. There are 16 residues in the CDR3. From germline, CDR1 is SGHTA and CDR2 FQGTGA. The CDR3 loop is CASSLTSSGTYNEQFF. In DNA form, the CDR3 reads TGTGCCAGCAGCTTAACGAGTAGCGGGACGTACAATGAGCAGTTCTTC.

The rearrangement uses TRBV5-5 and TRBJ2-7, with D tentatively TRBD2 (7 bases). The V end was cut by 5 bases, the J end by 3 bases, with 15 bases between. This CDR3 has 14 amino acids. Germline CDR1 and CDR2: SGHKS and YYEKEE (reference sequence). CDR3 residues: CASSRWGGHYEQYF. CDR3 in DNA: TGTGCCAGCAGTCGGTGGGGGGGACACTACGAGCAGTACTTC.

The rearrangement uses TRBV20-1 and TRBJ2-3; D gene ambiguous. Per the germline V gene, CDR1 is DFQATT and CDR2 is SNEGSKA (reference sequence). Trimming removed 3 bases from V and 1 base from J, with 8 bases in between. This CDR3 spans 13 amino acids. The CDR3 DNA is TGCAGTGCTAGCCTCGGTGGCACAGATACGCAGTATTTT. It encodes CSASLGGTDTQYF.

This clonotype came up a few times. This chain's CDR3 is CASSYHTGGGYTF. In nucleotides, the CDR3 is TGCGCCAGCAGCTACCATACAGGGGGTGGCTACACCTTC. The rearrangement uses TRBV5-1 and TRBJ1-2; 8 bases line up with TRBD1. J lost 7 bases, V lost 3 bases, and 5 bases had no gene match. The CDR3 extends over 13 amino acids. Germline lookup yields CDR1 SGHRS and CDR2 YFSETQ.

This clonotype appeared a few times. The CDR3 nucleotides are TGTGCCAGCAGCTTGGCAGCTGGAAGCTCCTACGAGCAGTACTTC. Amino acid sequence: CASSLAAGSSYEQYF. The chain employs TRBV5-5 and TRBJ2-7; no clear D gene. The germline CDR1 and CDR2 sequences are SGHKS and YYEKEE (reference sequence). Trimming stripped 0 bases from V and 0 bases from J, with 10 bases between. The CDR3 runs to 15 residues. The full variable domain, completed using reference TRBV5-5 and TRBJ2-7, is DAGVTQSPTHLIKTRGQQVTLRCSPISGHKSVSWYQQVLGQGPQFIFQYYEKEERGRGNFPDRFSARQFPNYSSELNVNALLLGDSALYLCASSLAAGSSYEQYFGPGTRLTVT.

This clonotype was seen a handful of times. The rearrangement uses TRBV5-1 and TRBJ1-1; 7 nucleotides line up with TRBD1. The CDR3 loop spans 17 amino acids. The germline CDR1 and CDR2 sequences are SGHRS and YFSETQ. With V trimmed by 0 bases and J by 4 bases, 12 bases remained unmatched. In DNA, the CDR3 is TGCGCCAGCAGCTTGGTGTCAGGGGGTGCCCTTGTCACTGAAGCTTTCTTT. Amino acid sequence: CASSLVSGGALVTEAFF.

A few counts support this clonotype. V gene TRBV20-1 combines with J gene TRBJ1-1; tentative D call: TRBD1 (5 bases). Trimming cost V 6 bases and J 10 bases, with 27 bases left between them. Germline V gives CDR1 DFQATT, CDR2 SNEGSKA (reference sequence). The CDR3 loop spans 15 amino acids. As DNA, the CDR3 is TGCAGTGCCCCCGGGCTGATTGAACCGGGACGCCTAGCTTTCTTT. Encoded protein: CSAPGLIEPGRLAFF.

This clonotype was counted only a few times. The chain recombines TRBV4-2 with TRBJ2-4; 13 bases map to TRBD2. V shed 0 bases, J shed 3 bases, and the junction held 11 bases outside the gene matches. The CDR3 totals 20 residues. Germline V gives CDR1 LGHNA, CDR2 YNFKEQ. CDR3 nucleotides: TGTGCCAGCAGCCAAGATCGACTAGCGGGAGGAGAGGCAAGCAAAAACATTCAGTACTTC. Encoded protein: CASSQDRLAGGEASKNIQYF.

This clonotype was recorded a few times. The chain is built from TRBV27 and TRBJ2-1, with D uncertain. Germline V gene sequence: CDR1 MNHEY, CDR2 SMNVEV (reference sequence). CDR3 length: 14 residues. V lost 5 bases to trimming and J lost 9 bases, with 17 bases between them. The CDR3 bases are TGTGCCAGCAGTCCATCGGGCTGGGTTGGTGAGCAGTTCTTC. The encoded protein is CASSPSGWVGEQFF.

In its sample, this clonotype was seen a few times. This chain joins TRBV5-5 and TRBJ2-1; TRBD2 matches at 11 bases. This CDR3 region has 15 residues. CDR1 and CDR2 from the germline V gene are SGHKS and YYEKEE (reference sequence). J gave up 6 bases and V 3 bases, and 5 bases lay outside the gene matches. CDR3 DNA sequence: TGTGCCAGCAGCTCACTAGCGGGGGCCCCCAATGAGCAGTTCTTC. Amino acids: CASSSLAGAPNEQFF.

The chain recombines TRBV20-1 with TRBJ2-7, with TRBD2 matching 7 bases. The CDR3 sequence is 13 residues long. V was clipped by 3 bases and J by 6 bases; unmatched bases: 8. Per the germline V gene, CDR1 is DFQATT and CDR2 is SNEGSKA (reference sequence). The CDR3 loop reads CSASRSGTFEQYF. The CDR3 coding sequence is TGCAGTGCTAGCCGGAGCGGGACTTTCGAGCAGTACTTC.

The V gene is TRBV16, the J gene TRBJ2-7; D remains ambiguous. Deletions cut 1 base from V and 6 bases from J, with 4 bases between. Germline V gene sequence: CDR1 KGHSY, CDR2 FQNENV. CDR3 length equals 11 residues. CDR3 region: CASSQFGEQYF. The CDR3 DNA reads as TGTGCCAGCAGCCAATTTGGCGAGCAGTACTTC.

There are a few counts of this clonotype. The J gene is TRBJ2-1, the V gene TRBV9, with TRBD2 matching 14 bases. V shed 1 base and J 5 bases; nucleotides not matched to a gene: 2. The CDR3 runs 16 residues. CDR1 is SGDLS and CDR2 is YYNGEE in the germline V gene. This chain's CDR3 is CASSVRLAGGDNEQFF. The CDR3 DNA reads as TGTGCCAGCAGCGTACGACTAGCGGGAGGGGACAATGAGCAGTTCTTC.

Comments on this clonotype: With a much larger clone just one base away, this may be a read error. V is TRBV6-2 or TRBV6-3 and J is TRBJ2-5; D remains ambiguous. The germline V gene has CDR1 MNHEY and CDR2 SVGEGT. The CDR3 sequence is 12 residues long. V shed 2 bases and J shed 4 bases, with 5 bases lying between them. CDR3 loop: CASSYLRETQYF. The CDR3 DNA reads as TGTGCCAGCAGTTACCTGCGAGAGACCCAGTACTTC.

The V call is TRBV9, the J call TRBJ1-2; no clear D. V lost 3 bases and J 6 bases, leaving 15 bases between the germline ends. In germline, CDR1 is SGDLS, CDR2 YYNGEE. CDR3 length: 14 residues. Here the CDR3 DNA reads TGTGCCAGCAGCGCGGCCTTTAGGGTAGATGGCTACACCTTC. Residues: CASSAAFRVDGYTF.

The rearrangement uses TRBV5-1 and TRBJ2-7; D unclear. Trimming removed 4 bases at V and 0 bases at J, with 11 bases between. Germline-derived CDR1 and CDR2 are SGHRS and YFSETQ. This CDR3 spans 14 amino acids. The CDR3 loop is CASSASRSSYEQYF. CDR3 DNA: TGCGCCAGCAGCGCCTCCCGCAGCTCCTACGAGCAGTACTTC.

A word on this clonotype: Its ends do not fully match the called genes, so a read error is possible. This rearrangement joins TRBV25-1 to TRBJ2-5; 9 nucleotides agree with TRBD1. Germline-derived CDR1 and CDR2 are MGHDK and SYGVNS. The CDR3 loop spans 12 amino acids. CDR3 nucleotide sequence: TGTGCCAGCAGTGACGAGGGACAGGGTCTAAGATTC. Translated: CASSDEGQGLRF.

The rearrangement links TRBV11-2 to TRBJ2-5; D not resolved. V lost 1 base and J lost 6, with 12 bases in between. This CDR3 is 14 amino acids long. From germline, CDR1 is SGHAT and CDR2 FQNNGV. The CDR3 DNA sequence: TGTGCCAGCAGCTTAGGCCCGGAGCCGAAGACCCAGTACTTC. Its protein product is CASSLGPEPKTQYF.

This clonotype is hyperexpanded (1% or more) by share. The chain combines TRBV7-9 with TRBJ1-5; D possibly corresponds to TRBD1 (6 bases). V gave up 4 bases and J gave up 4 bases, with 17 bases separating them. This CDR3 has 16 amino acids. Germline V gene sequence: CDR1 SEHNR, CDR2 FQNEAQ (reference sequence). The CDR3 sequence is CASSSVGQGRNQPQHF. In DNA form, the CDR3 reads TGTGCCAGCAGCTCCGTGGGGCAGGGGAGGAATCAGCCCCAGCATTTT.

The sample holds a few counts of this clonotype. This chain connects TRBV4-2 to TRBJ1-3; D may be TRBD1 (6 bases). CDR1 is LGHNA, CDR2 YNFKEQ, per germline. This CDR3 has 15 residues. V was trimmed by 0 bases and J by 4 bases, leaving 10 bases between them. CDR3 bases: TGTGCCAGCAGCCAAGATGGGACACTCGGAAACACCATATATTTT. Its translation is CASSQDGTLGNTIYF.

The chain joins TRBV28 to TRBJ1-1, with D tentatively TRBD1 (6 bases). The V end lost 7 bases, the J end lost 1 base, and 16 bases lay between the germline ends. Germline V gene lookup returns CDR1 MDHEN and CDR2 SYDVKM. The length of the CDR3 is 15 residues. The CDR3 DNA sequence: TGTGCCAGCATCACCGACGGGACATCGAACACTGAAGCTTTCTTT. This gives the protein CASITDGTSNTEAFF.